This T cell receptor beta chain appears in the sequencing data of a study of CD8 T cells in ankylosing spondylitis. Overall study findings and caveats: Made up of about eight highly homologous variants, a TCR beta motif appeared characteristic of ankylosing spondylitis blood. Within matched ankylosing spondylitis synovial fluid, disease-linked clones were reportedly significantly enriched.

Quantitative 5'-RACE with molecular barcodes produced the TCR beta libraries. TCRdb analysed the 5' RACE reads with MiXCR anew, one entry per CDR3 protein. This table has some 90,000 distinct CDR3 sequences, 27% appearing once. As to this clonotype: Its specificity is not known.

Specimen: blood, either unsorted or a sorted T cell fraction (not recorded which). This receptor was obtained from a male donor with ankylosing spondylitis or in good health (not recorded which).

CDR3 amino acids: CASTPGGDTDTQYF. CDR3 DNA: TGTGCCAGCACCCCCGGTGGGGACACAGATACGCAGTATTTT. This chain joins TRBV7-2 and TRBJ2-3; D not certain. This CDR3 spans 14 amino acids. Germline-derived CDR1 and CDR2 are SGHTA and FQGNSA. The V end lost 7 bases, the J end lost 2 bases, and 13 bases lay between the germline ends.